This TCR beta chain emerged from a study of blood T cell repertoires in COVID-19. Study in general: Samples of COVID-19 (acute and convalescent) were obtained from the United States, Italy and Spain. PBMCs, B-cell-depleted T cells, or T cells were the source of the cDNA or gDNA that made up the material.

In the original workflow: Nucleated cell number was recorded as an estimate derived from reference gene primer amplification. The repertoire was sequenced with immunoSEQ multiplex PCR; TCRdb's copy has only in-frame clones and lacks some. D and trimming were read from the DNA, whereas the V and J calls and clone size are those reported in that table. The sample contains about 330,000 clones, 85% to 90% of which appear only once. Trimming left V 6 bases short and J 2 bases short, with 16 bases between. CDR1 is MNHEY and CDR2 is SMNVEV in the germline V gene (reference sequence). The CDR3 runs 16 residues.

The chain joins TRBV27 to TRBJ1-4; TRBD1 might be the D (5 bases). The clonotype comes from a woman in her 50s with active or convalescent COVID-19. The sequencing sample was made of peripheral blood. CDR3 in DNA: TGTGCCAGCAGGGCCGAAGCAGGGATCACTAATGAAAAACTGTTTTTT. Its translation is CASRAEAGITNEKLFF.